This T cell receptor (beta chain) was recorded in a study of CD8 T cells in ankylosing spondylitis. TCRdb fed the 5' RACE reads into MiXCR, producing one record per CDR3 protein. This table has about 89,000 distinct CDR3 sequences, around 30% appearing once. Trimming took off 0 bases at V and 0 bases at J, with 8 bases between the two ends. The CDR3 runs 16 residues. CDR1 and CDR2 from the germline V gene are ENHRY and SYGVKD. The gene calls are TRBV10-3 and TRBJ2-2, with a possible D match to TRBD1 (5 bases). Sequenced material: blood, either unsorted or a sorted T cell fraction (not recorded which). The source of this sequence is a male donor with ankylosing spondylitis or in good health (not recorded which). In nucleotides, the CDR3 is TGTGCCATCAGTGAGTCAGGGGTGTCGAACACCGGGGAGCTGTTTTTT. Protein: CAISESGVSNTGELFF.